This TCR beta chain was found in a study of blood T cell repertoires in COVID-19. Study context: The United States, Italy and Spain supplied acute and convalescent COVID-19 samples. The analysed material was cDNA or gDNA that came from T cells, B-cell-depleted T cells, or PBMCs.

Trimming removed 1 base from V and 4 bases from J, with 11 bases in between. CDR3 length equals 15 residues. Per germline, CDR1 SGHTA and CDR2 FQGNSA. In the original workflow: Amplification with reference gene primers provided the estimates of nucleated cell counts. Profiling relied on immunoSEQ multiplex PCR, and the TCRdb table lists in-frame clones only, not all of them. That table supplies the V and J calls and clone size; D and trimming were determined from the DNA. The sample shows some 97,000 clones, more than 75% of them seen only once. The source of this sequence is a human donor in a cohort sampled during active COVID-19. The sequencing sample was made of peripheral blood. The rearrangement joins TRBV7-2 to TRBJ1-5; D is ambiguous. The CDR3, as DNA: TGTGCCAGCAGCTTAGGTTTAGGAGCTAATCAGCCCCAGCATTTT. Translation: CASSLGLGANQPQHF.